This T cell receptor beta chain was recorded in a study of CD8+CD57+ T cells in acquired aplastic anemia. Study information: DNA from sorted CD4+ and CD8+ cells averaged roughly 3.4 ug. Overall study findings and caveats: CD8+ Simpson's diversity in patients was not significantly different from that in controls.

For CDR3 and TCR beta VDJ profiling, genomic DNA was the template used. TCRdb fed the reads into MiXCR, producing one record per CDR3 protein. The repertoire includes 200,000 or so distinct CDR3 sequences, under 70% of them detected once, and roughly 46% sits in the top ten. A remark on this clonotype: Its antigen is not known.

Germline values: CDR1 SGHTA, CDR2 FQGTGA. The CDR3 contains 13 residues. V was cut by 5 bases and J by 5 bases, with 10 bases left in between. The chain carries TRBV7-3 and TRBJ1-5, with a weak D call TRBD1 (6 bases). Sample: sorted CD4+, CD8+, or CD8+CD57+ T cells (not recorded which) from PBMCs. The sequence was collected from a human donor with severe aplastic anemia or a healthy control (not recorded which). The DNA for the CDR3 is TGTGCCAGCAGCCAAAACAGGGATCAGCCCCAGCATTTT. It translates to CASSQNRDQPQHF.